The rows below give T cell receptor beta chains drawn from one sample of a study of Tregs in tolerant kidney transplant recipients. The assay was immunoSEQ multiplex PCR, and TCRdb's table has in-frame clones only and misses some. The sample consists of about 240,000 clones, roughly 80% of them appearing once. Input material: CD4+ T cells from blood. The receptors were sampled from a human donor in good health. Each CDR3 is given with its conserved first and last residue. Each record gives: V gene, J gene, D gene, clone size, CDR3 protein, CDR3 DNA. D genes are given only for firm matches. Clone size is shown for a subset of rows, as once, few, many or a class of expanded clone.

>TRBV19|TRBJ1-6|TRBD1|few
CASSPLRDSFNSPLHF
TGTGCCAGTAGCCCCCTGCGGGACAGCTTTAATTCACCCCTCCACTTT
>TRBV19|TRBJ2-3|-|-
CASSAASSRDTQYF
TGTGCCAGTAGTGCCGCCTCTAGCAGAGATACGCAGTATTTT
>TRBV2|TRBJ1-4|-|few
CAGQSDEKLFF
TGTGCCGGGCAATCGGATGAAAAACTGTTTTTT
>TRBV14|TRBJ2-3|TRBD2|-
CASSPTSGSTDTQYF
TGTGCCAGCAGCCCGACTAGCGGGAGTACAGATACGCAGTATTTT
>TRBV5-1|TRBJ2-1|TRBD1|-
CASSTGQLTYNEQFF
TGCGCCAGCAGCACGGGACAGCTGACTTACAATGAGCAGTTCTTC
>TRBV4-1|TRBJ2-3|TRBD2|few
CASSPRLAGGTDTQYF
TGCGCCAGCAGCCCCCGACTAGCGGGAGGGACAGATACGCAGTATTTT
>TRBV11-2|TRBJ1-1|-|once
CASSRSSNTEAFF
TGTGCCAGCAGCCGTTCTTCGAACACTGAAGCTTTCTTT
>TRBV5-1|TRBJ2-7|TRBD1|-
CASSLETGGSYEQYF
TGCGCCAGCAGCTTGGAGACAGGGGGCTCCTACGAGCAGTACTTC
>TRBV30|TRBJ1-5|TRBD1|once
CAWSFGTGRNQPQHF
TGTGCCTGGAGTTTCGGGACAGGGCGCAATCAGCCCCAGCATTTT
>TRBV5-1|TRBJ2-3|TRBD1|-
CASSTPDRGAPDTQYF
TGCGCCAGCAGCACTCCGGACAGGGGAGCCCCAGATACGCAGTATTTT
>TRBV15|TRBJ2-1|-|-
CATSRVRRDNEQFF
TGTGCCACCAGCAGAGTCCGGCGGGACAATGAGCAGTTCTTC
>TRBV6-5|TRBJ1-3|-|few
CASGRASGNTIYF
TGTGCCAGTGGGAGGGCCTCTGGAAACACCATATATTTT
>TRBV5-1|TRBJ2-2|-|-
CASNSGVTGELFF
TGCGCCAGCAACTCGGGCGTCACCGGGGAGCTGTTTTTT
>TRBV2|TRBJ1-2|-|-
CASSEDSVAGYTF
TGTGCCAGCAGTGAAGACTCCGTCGCTGGCTACACCTTC
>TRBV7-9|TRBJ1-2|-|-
CASSSRRGQETNYGYTF
TGTGCCAGCAGCTCCCGGAGAGGGCAAGAGACTAACTATGGCTACACCTTC
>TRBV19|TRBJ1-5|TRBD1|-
CASSSRTGNQPQHF
TGTGCCAGTAGTTCGAGGACAGGTAATCAGCCCCAGCATTTT
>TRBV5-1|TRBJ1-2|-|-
CASSWQESGYTF
TGCGCCAGCAGCTGGCAGGAGTCCGGCTACACCTTC
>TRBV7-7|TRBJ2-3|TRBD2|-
CASSPTSGRSDTQYF
TGTGCCAGCAGCCCGACTAGCGGGAGGTCGGATACGCAGTATTTT
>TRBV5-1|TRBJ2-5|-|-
CASSTDRTGTQYF
TGCGCCAGCAGCACCGACAGGACGGGAACCCAGTACTTC
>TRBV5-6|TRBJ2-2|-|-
CASSLAPGPGTGELFF
TGTGCCAGCAGCTTGGCCCCGGGGCCGGGCACCGGGGAGCTGTTTTTT
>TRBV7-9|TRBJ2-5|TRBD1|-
CASSRTGLETQYF
TGTGCCAGCAGCAGGACAGGCCTGGAGACCCAGTACTTC
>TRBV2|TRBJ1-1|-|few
CASSEGNRAFF
TGTGCCAGCAGTGAAGGCAATCGAGCTTTCTTT
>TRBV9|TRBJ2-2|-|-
CASSVLTRGNTGELFF
TGTGCCAGCAGCGTTCTGACCAGGGGGAACACCGGGGAGCTGTTTTTT
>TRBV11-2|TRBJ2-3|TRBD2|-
CASSPTLGTRGNTQYF
TGTGCCAGCAGCCCCACCCTTGGGACTAGAGGGAATACGCAGTATTTT
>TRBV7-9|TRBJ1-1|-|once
CASSLRGRVGTEAFF
TGTGCCAGCAGCTTACGGGGTCGGGTTGGAACTGAAGCTTTCTTT
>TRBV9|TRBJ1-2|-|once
CASSVYHTTNYGYTF
TGTGCCAGCAGCGTATATCACACCACTAACTATGGCTACACCTTC
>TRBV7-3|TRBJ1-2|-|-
CASSFKAGSPGYGYTF
TGTGCCAGCAGCTTCAAGGCAGGATCCCCAGGATATGGCTACACCTTC
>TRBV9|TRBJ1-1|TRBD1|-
CASSAQTGLNTEAFF
TGTGCCAGCAGCGCCCAGACAGGGTTGAACACTGAAGCTTTCTTT
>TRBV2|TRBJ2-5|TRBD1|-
CASSPGQGTETQYF
TGTGCCAGCAGTCCGGGACAGGGGACAGAGACCCAGTACTTC
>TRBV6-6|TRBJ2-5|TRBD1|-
CASRSTGAGETQYF
TGTGCCAGCAGATCTACAGGGGCCGGGGAGACCCAGTACTTC
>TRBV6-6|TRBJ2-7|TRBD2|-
CASRPGLAGGEQYF
TGTGCCAGCAGGCCGGGACTAGCGGGAGGCGAGCAGTACTTC
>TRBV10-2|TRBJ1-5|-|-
CASSERGGLMPQHF
TGCGCCAGCAGTGAGAGGGGGGGTTTGATGCCCCAGCATTTT
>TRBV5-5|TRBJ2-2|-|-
CASSLSANTGELFF
TGTGCCAGCAGCTTGTCGGCGAACACCGGGGAGCTGTTTTTT
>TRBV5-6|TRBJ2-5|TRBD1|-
CASSARDRVETQYF
TGTGCCAGCAGCGCCAGAGACAGGGTCGAGACCCAGTACTTC
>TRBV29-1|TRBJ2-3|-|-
CSVEKGVDTQYF
TGCAGCGTTGAAAAAGGTGTGGATACGCAGTATTTT
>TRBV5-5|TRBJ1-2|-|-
CASSPSQGRKYGYTF
TGTGCCAGCAGCCCCTCGCAAGGGAGAAAATATGGCTACACCTTC
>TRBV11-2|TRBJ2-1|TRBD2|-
CASSFTSGNEQFF
TGTGCCAGCAGCTTTACTAGCGGGAATGAGCAGTTCTTC
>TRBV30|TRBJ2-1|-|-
CAWSPQGYNEQFF
TGTGCCTGGAGTCCTCAGGGGTACAATGAGCAGTTCTTC
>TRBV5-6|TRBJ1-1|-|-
CASSLLQPRTEAFF
TGTGCCAGCAGCTTGCTACAGCCGCGAACTGAAGCTTTCTTT
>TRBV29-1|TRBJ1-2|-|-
CSVEGGREGYGYTF
TGCAGCGTTGAAGGTGGTAGGGAGGGCTATGGCTACACCTTC
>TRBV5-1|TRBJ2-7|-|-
CASGTDSYEQYF
TGCGCCAGCGGTACAGACTCCTACGAGCAGTACTTC
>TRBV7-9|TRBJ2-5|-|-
CASSFFTEGETQYF
TGTGCCAGCAGCTTCTTTACAGAAGGAGAGACCCAGTACTTC
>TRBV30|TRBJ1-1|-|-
CACSADMNTEAFF
TGTGCCTGTAGCGCAGACATGAACACTGAAGCTTTCTTT
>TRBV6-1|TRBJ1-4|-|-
CASSPNRVNEKLFF
TGTGCCAGCAGTCCAAACAGGGTCAACGAAAAACTGTTTTTT